The 28 T cell receptor beta chains given below trace back to one sample, sequenced in a study of spatial heterogeneity in lung cancer. Study-wide results and caveats: Mutation tallies in tumors tracked expanded intratumoral alpha and beta TCR counts.

Their cognate antigens are unknown. TCRdb ran MiXCR on the 5' RACE reads and lists one entry per CDR3 protein. In the table there are 4,000 to 5,500 distinct CDR3 sequences, 8.4% of which are singletons. Sample time point: sample taken at primary tumor resection. The specimen was lung tumor tissue, collected at surgery. Receptor source: a female donor with early-stage non-small cell lung cancer.

This clonotype has more than one count but fewer than ten. The chain is built from TRBV7-3 and TRBJ2-1; D is tentatively TRBD1 or TRBD2 (5 bases each). Germline V gives CDR1 SGHTA, CDR2 FQGTGA. Trimming shortened V by 3 bases and J by 12 bases, and 9 bases separated the two germline ends. The CDR3 extends over 11 amino acids. This chain's CDR3 is CASSFEGTQFF. The CDR3 DNA sequence: TGTGCCAGCAGCTTCGAGGGGACGCAGTTCTTC.

By share of the sample, this clonotype is medium-sized. CDR3 sequence reads: CSVQGAHGYTF. CDR3 bases: TGCAGCGTGCAGGGGGCTCATGGCTACACCTTC. The J gene is TRBJ1-2, the V gene TRBV29-1; 8 positions agree with TRBD1. The CDR3 runs to 11 residues. In germline, CDR1 is SQVTM, CDR2 ANQGSEA. V dropped 6 bases and J dropped 6; count of bases not matched to a gene: 3.

The chain links TRBV2 to TRBJ1-5; D perhaps matches TRBD1 (6 bases). Trimming stripped 4 bases from V and 5 bases from J, with 12 bases between. The length of the CDR3 is 14 residues. Germline lookup yields CDR1 SNHLY and CDR2 FYNNEI. The CDR3 bases are TGTGCCAGCAGTGTTCACAGGGCAGATCAGCCCCAGCATTTT. Encoded protein: CASSVHRADQPQHF.

In its sample, this clonotype ranks as medium-sized. The chain combines TRBV20-1 with TRBJ2-3; either TRBD1 or TRBD2 may fit D (6 bases each). V dropped 0 bases and J dropped 1 base, with 23 bases sitting between them. The germline CDR1 and CDR2 sequences are DFQATT and SNEGSKA (reference sequence). There are 19 residues in the CDR3. DNA of the CDR3: TGCAGTGCTAGAGATTTCAGGGGTGGAGGGATCTTTGGCACAGATACGCAGTATTTT. This sequence encodes CSARDFRGGGIFGTDTQYF.

The V gene is TRBV27, the J gene TRBJ2-6; D gene uncertain. The CDR3 is 17 residues long. Per the germline V gene, CDR1 is MNHEY and CDR2 is SMNVEV (reference sequence). Between the trimmed V and J ends, which lost 3 bases and 4 bases, there was a span of 16 bases. CDR3 amino acids: CASSFPIVPTGANVLTF. CDR3 nucleotides: TGTGCCAGCAGTTTCCCCATCGTTCCGACAGGGGCCAACGTCCTGACTTTC.

The chain joins TRBV28 to TRBJ1-3, with D unresolved. Deletions cut 5 bases from V and 3 bases from J, with 11 bases between. Germline V gene lookup returns CDR1 MDHEN and CDR2 SYDVKM. CDR3 size: 14 residues. CDR3 DNA sequence: TGTGCCAGCAGTCCCGCCGGGGATGGAAACACCATATATTTT. Protein sequence: CASSPAGDGNTIYF.

The V call is TRBV4-1, the J call TRBJ2-7, with D perhaps given as TRBD1 or TRBD2 (5 bases each). V shed 4 bases and J shed 0 bases, with 19 bases lying between them. The CDR3 totals 17 residues. Looked up from germline, CDR1 is MGHRA and CDR2 is YSYEKL. The CDR3 DNA sequence: TGCGCCAGCAGCCCTAGCATACAGGCCCTAACCTCCTACGAGCAGTACTTC. Translated, it gives CASSPSIQALTSYEQYF.

The table lists this clonotype with a few counts. This chain connects TRBV29-1 to TRBJ1-2; 7 positions agree with TRBD1. V was pared by 6 bases and J by 6 bases, with 7 bases of the junction left unmatched. Germline V gives CDR1 SQVTM, CDR2 ANQGSEA. This CDR3 has 12 amino acids. The CDR3 nucleotides are TGCAGCGTGCCGACGGGACAGCATGGCTACACCTTC. The encoded protein is CSVPTGQHGYTF. Together with reference TRBV29-1 and TRBJ1-2, the CDR3 gives the full variable domain: SAVISQKPSRDICQRGTSLTIQCQVDSQVTMMFWYRQQPGQSLTLIATANQGSEATYESGFVIDKFPISRPNLTFSTLTVSNMSPEDSSIYLCSVPTGQHGYTFGSGTRLTVV.

The sample holds a few counts of this clonotype. V usage is TRBV5-1 and J usage is TRBJ2-1; the D gene could be TRBD1 or TRBD2 (5 bases each). The CDR3 totals 16 residues. Germline V CDR1 and CDR2: SGHRS, YFSETQ. With 4 bases removed from V and 3 bases from J, the gap between germline ends came to 17 bases. The CDR3: CASSTGRIPLYNEQFF. The DNA of the CDR3 is TGCGCCAGCAGCACGGGACGGATTCCCCTCTACAATGAGCAGTTCTTC.

Concerning this clonotype: A single base separates this from a much larger clone, so it may be a read error. CDR3 sequence: CATSSLVGGLAKNIQYF. CDR3 nucleotide sequence: TGTGCCACCAGCAGTCTAGTGGGGGGACTAGCCAAAAACATTCAGTACTTC. The rearrangement uses TRBV15 and TRBJ2-4, with a possible D match to TRBD2 (6 bases). V was trimmed by 3 bases and J by 0 bases, leaving 15 bases between them. Germline assignment: CDR1 LNHNV and CDR2 YYDKDF (reference sequence). CDR3 length equals 17 residues.

The V gene is TRBV11-2, the J gene TRBJ2-5, with D possibly being TRBD2 (6 bases). Trimming removed 5 bases from V and 3 bases from J, with 16 bases in between. The CDR3 extends over 15 amino acids. Germline loops: CDR1 SGHAT, CDR2 FQNNGV. The CDR3 DNA reads TGTGCCAGCAGCCATAGAAGACTAGGGAAAGAGACCCAGTACTTC. Translating gives CASSHRRLGKETQYF.

This clonotype was recorded a few times. The chain employs TRBV6-5 and TRBJ1-2, with D possibly TRBD1 on 5 matching bases. Trimming left V 0 bases short and J 4 bases short, with 12 bases between. The germline gives CDR1 MNHEY, CDR2 SVGAGI. The CDR3 extends over 15 amino acids. The CDR3: CASSYSRGVGYGYTF. The CDR3 DNA is TGTGCCAGCAGTTACTCGAGAGGGGTGGGCTATGGCTACACCTTC.

The chain employs TRBV20-1 and TRBJ2-4; 9 bases are a match to TRBD1. Germline V gene data show CDR1 as DFQATT and CDR2 as SNEGSKA (reference sequence). The junction had 5 bases not matched to a gene; V was cut back by 3 bases and J by 8 bases. The CDR3 runs to 13 residues. This CDR3 reads CSASRDRVDIQYF. As DNA, the CDR3 is TGCAGTGCTAGCCGGGACAGGGTTGACATTCAGTACTTC.

The V and J genes are TRBV1 and TRBJ1-5. TRBV1 is described as a pseudogene. This CDR3 has 20 amino acids. This chain's CDR3 is CTSSQAPLSSVPGRYQPQHF. CDR3 DNA sequence: TGCACCAGCAGCCAAGCCCCGTTGAGTTCAGTCCCCGGGCGATATCAGCCCCAGCATTTT.

This clonotype is labeled as large. The chain employs TRBV29-1 and TRBJ2-5, with no clear D. Germline-derived CDR1 and CDR2 are SQVTM and ANQGSEA. The V gene lost 6 bases and the J gene lost 3 bases, with 5 bases spanning the gap. CDR3 length: 10 residues. In DNA form, the CDR3 reads TGCAGCGTGGAGAAAGAGACCCAGTACTTC. Translation: CSVEKETQYF.

This clonotype was seen only a few times. The CDR3 spells CASSMGQGGFRQETQYF. CDR3 coding DNA: TGTGCCAGCAGTATGGGACAGGGCGGTTTCCGGCAAGAGACCCAGTACTTC. This chain uses TRBV12-3 or TRBV12-4 with TRBJ2-5; 9 bases are a match to TRBD1. The CDR3 is made up of 17 amino acids. V trimming: 5 bases; J trimming: 2 bases; junction bases outside the gene matches: 12.

In this sample, this clonotype is medium-sized. The chain has TRBV20-1 and TRBJ1-2, with D unclear. Germline lookup yields CDR1 DFQATT and CDR2 SNEGSKA (reference sequence). The CDR3 is 14 residues long. V was cut by 6 bases and J by 0 bases, with 14 bases left in between. CDR3 in amino acids: CSAVRISANYGYTF. The CDR3 DNA follows: TGCAGTGCCGTCAGGATATCCGCTAACTATGGCTACACCTTC.

The J gene is TRBJ2-1, the V gene TRBV6-5, with 9 bases aligning to TRBD2. V shed 0 bases, J shed 4 bases, and the junction held 4 bases outside the gene matches. This CDR3 spans 16 amino acids. Germline CDR1 reads MNHEY; CDR2 reads SVGAGI. CDR3 loop: CASSYSAGGHYNEQFF. DNA of the CDR3: TGTGCCAGCAGTTACTCTGCGGGGGGGCATTACAATGAGCAGTTCTTC.

In this sample, this clonotype is medium-sized. The V call is TRBV20-1, the J call TRBJ1-5; D may be TRBD1 (5 bases). V was pared by 5 bases and J by 1 base, with 9 bases between. The CDR3 is 13 amino acids. Per the germline V gene, CDR1 is DFQATT and CDR2 is SNEGSKA (reference sequence). This CDR3 is CSAGTLSNQPQHF. The CDR3 DNA reads as TGCAGTGCTGGGACCCTAAGCAATCAGCCCCAGCATTTT.

This clonotype was seen only a few times. The V call is TRBV5-1, the J call TRBJ1-5; D uncertain. This CDR3 has 16 amino acids. Germline V gene sequence: CDR1 SGHRS, CDR2 YFSETQ. The V gene lost 0 bases and the J gene lost 2 bases, with 12 bases spanning the gap. Written as DNA, the CDR3 is TGCGCCAGCAGCTTGGAGGCGGCAGCAGGCAATCAGCCCCAGCATTTT. Its translation is CASSLEAAAGNQPQHF.

Relative to its sample, this clonotype is large. CDR3 region: CASRIGGLTEAFF. CDR3 DNA: TGTGCCAGCAGAATCGGGGGCCTCACTGAAGCTTTCTTT. The V gene is TRBV2, the J gene TRBJ1-1; D might be TRBD1 (6 bases). The CDR3 is 13 residues long. V lost 6 bases, J lost 4 bases, and 12 bases lay in between. CDR1 and CDR2 (germline): SNHLY, FYNNEI.

The V and J genes are TRBV11-2 and TRBJ2-2; D unclear. V lost 5 bases and J lost 5, with 24 bases in between. Germline CDR1 SGHAT, CDR2 FQNNGV. CDR3 length: 18 amino acids. CDR3 sequence (DNA): TGTGCCAGCAGCCAACCGGGTCGAATCCAGTGGTTTACCGGGGAGCTGTTTTTT. Translated, it gives CASSQPGRIQWFTGELFF.

By sample share, this clonotype is medium-sized. This sequence joins TRBV20-1 and TRBJ2-7; D gene unclear. The CDR3 has 14 amino acids. Trimming removed 7 bases from V and 4 bases from J, with 20 bases in between. CDR1 DFQATT and CDR2 SNEGSKA come from the germline V gene (reference sequence). The chain's CDR3 is CSGLERPTLYEQYF. CDR3 DNA: TGCAGTGGTCTTGAGCGTCCGACGCTTTACGAGCAGTACTTC.

To note about this clonotype: This may come from a read error, since a much larger clone is one base off. The CDR3 ends on some other residue instead of the conserved phenylalanine or tryptophan, so this is likely a read error. V gene TRBV5-1 combines with J gene TRBJ2-2; no clear D gene. Germline V gene sequence: CDR1 SGHRS, CDR2 YFSETQ. V was clipped by 4 bases and J by 1 base, with 2 bases between them. The CDR3 has 12 amino acids. The CDR3 DNA is TGCGCCAGCAGCGTGAACACCGGGGAGCTGTTTTAT. It translates to CASSVNTGELFY.

Relative to its sample, this clonotype is large. This chain connects TRBV2 to TRBJ2-3, with D perhaps matching TRBD1 or TRBD2 (6 bases each). Germline V CDR1 and CDR2: SNHLY, FYNNEI. V dropped 2 bases and J dropped 0 bases, with 12 bases sitting between them. This CDR3 spans 16 amino acids. This CDR3 reads CASSELRGASTDTQYF. The CDR3 nucleotides read TGTGCCAGCAGTGAACTGAGGGGGGCGAGCACAGATACGCAGTATTTT.

The CDR3 DNA follows: TGCAGCGCCGCGACAGGGGACTTGTACGAGCAGTACTTC. Translated, it gives CSAATGDLYEQYF. This chain links TRBV29-1 with TRBJ2-7, with 8 bases identical to TRBD1. The CDR3 is made up of 13 amino acids. With V trimmed by 7 bases and J by 4 bases, 9 bases remained unmatched. CDR1 is SQVTM, CDR2 ANQGSEA, per germline.

This clonotype is labeled medium-sized. The genes are TRBV7-9 and TRBJ1-1; D gene unclear. Germline V gene lookup returns CDR1 SEHNR and CDR2 FQNEAQ (reference sequence). V lost 1 base to trimming and J lost 8 bases, with 11 bases between them. The CDR3 extends over 13 amino acids. The CDR3 loop is CASSLVSGTEAFF. The CDR3 DNA reads as TGTGCCAGCAGCTTAGTGTCAGGAACAGAAGCTTTCTTT. Complete variable domain (other parts from reference TRBV7-9 and TRBJ1-1): DTGVSQNPRHKITKRGQNVTFRCDPISEHNRLYWYRQTLGQGPEFLTYFQNEAQLEKSRLLSDRFSAERPKGSFSTLEIQRTEQGDSAMYLCASSLVSGTEAFFGQGTRLTVV.

This clonotype turned up a few times. The chain has TRBV4-1 and TRBJ1-6; TRBD1 is a possible D gene (5 bases). Trimming shortened V by 0 bases and J by 0 bases, and 15 bases separated the two germline ends. Germline CDR1 is MGHRA and CDR2 is YSYEKL. This CDR3 is built from 19 residues. In DNA form, the CDR3 reads TGCGCCAGCAGCCAAGAAGTCACAGGCATGAGCTCCTATAATTCACCCCTCCACTTT. This sequence encodes CASSQEVTGMSSYNSPLHF.